The rows below give T cell receptor beta chains drawn from one sample of a study of type 1 regulatory T cells. TCRdb redid the calling of the reads with MiXCR, one entry per CDR3 protein. The table lists over 90,000 distinct CDR3 sequences, roughly 31% of them singletons, with around 2.3% in the top ten. Sequencing was done on a sample of CD4+ T cells, either the whole sample or a sorted fraction (not recorded which). The receptors come from a human donor in good health. Each CDR3 is given without its conserved first and last residue. D genes are given only for firm matches.

V	J	D	CDR3
TRBV7-3	TRBJ2-3	.	ASSFAGFSTDTQY
TRBV6-1	TRBJ2-5	.	AGGYGRLKETQY
TRBV7-2	TRBJ2-1	TRBD2	ASRAGLAGTGF
TRBV10-3	TRBJ2-2	TRBD2	AINRRLAGNTGELF
TRBV30	TRBJ2-5	.	AWSAGDAETQY
TRBV11-3	TRBJ2-2	TRBD2	ASSLALAGNTGELF
TRBV11-2	TRBJ2-5	.	VSSLDRRASQETQY
TRBV5-6	TRBJ2-1	TRBD2	ASSATTGRLVINSSYNEQF
TRBV20-1	TRBJ2-5	.	SARGPEGRETQY
TRBV10-3	TRBJ2-2	.	AISGDHRDPSTGELF
TRBV24-1	TRBJ1-5	.	ATGEPGDVNQPQH
TRBV27	TRBJ1-5	TRBD1	ASSQSIGQGSNQPQH
TRBV4-2	TRBJ2-1	TRBD2	ASSQDPASGRMN
TRBV5-1	TRBJ2-5	TRBD2	ASSRGRSLQAGGPEETQY
TRBV5-1	TRBJ1-1	.	ASSPTQGLNTEAF
TRBV10-1	TRBJ2-1	.	ASSKVGLGGNEQF
TRBV7-2	TRBJ2-7	.	ASSAGSARQTYEQY
TRBV5-4	TRBJ2-7	TRBD2	ASSLAGGRPSYEQY
TRBV6-5	TRBJ2-1	TRBD2	ASSPALAGAHEQF
TRBV4-3	TRBJ2-7	.	ASSQDQPLAGIHYEQY
TRBV3-1	TRBJ2-7	TRBD1	ASSPLGQGYEQY
TRBV30	TRBJ2-7	TRBD1	AWNRGGPREQY
TRBV15	TRBJ2-3	TRBD2	ATSRASGLAADTQY
TRBV19	TRBJ2-7	TRBD2	ASTPTSGSGYEQY
TRBV20-1	TRBJ2-7	TRBD2	SARLAGGVYEQY
TRBV12-3/TRBV12-4	TRBJ2-7	TRBD2	ASSFPPAGVHEQY
TRBV14	TRBJ2-1	.	ASSQEWSGVAPNEQF
TRBV10-3	TRBJ2-1	TRBD2	AISAEREAQQF
TRBV5-1	TRBJ1-6	.	ASRHGELYNSPLH
TRBV7-2	TRBJ2-7	.	ASSFSTGAMGGAV
TRBV6-2/TRBV6-3	TRBJ2-7	TRBD1	ASGGQQSLQQY
TRBV12-3/TRBV12-4	TRBJ2-2	TRBD2	ASSLRSGRGTGELF
TRBV20-1	TRBJ2-4	TRBD1	SASGQGPKNIQY
TRBV28	TRBJ2-3	.	ASSLTGVRADTQY
TRBV4-2	TRBJ2-7	TRBD2	ASSPITSSGRADEQY
TRBV3-1	TRBJ1-2	.	ASSQESEGYT
TRBV3-1	TRBJ2-3	.	ASSQVGLTDTQY
TRBV4-1	TRBJ1-2	.	ASSQEGDRYGYT
TRBV5-1	TRBJ2-4	TRBD2	ASSRDSGRTKNIQY
TRBV7-9	TRBJ1-5	.	ASSNLGGNQPQH
TRBV2	TRBJ2-1	TRBD2	ASSVRLAGLDEQF
TRBV20-1	TRBJ2-5	TRBD2	SAVAGAKETQY
TRBV19	TRBJ2-3	TRBD2	ASSRSGGGATDTQY
TRBV7-2	TRBJ1-5	.	ASSGSGTYQPQH